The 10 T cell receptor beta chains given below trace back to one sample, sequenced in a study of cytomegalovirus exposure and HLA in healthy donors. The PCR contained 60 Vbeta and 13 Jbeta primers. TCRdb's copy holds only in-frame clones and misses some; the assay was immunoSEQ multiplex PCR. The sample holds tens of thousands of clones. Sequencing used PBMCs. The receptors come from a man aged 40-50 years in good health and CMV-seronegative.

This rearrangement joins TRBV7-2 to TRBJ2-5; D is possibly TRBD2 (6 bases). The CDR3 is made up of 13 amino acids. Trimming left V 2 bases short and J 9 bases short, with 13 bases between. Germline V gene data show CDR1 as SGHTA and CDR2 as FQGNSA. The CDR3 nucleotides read TGTGCCAGCAGCTTATCTTGGGAGCGGGCCCAGTACTTC. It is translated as CASSLSWERAQYF.

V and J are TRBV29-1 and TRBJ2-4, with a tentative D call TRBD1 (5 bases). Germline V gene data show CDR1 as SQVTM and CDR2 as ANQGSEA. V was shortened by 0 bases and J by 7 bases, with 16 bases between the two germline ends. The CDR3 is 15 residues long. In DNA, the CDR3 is TGCAGCGTTGAAGATTGGGGCCAGGGCAATAACATTCAGTACTTC. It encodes CSVEDWGQGNNIQYF.

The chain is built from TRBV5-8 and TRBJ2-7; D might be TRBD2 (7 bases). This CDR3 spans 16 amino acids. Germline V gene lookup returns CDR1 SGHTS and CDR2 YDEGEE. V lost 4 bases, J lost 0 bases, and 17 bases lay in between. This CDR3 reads CASSRRGAESSYEQYF. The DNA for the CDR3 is TGTGCCAGCAGCCGCCGGGGGGCCGAAAGCTCCTACGAGCAGTACTTC.

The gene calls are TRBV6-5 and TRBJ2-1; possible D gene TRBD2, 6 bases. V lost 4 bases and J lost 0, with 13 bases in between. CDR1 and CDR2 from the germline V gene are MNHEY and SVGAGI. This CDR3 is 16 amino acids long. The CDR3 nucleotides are TGTGCCAGCAGTTCAGGGACTTCGAGCTCCTACAATGAGCAGTTCTTC. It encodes CASSSGTSSSYNEQFF.

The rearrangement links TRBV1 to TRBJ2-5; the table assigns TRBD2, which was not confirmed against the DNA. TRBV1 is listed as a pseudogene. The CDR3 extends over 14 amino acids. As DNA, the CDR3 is TGCACCAGCAGCACTTGGACTTGGAAAGAGACCCAGTACTTC. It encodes CTSSTWTWKETQYF.

As DNA, the CDR3 is TGTGCCAGCAGCCGGGGGGGTTCCGATCAGCCCCAGCATTTT. Encoded protein: CASSRGGSDQPQHF. The chain links TRBV9 to TRBJ1-5; possible D gene TRBD1, 5 bases. This CDR3 is built from 14 residues. V was pared by 4 bases and J by 5 bases, with 13 bases between. Germline assignment: CDR1 SGDLS and CDR2 YYNGEE.

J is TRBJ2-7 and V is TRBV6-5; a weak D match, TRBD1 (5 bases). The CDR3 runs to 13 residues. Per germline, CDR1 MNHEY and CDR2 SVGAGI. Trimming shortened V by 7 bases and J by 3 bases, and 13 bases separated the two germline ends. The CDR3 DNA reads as TGTGCCAGCACCAGGGATCGGAACTACGAGCAGTACTTC. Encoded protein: CASTRDRNYEQYF.

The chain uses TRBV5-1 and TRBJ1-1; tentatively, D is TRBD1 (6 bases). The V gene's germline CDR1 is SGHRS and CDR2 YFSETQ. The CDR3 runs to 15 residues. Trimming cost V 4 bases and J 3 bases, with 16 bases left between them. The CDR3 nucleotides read TGCGCCAGCAGCGCTGGAGCTACAGGGCACACTGAAGCTTTCTTT. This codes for CASSAGATGHTEAFF.

The CDR3 loop is CASRAGLAGVDQYF. CDR3 coding DNA: TGTGCCAGCAGGGCGGGACTAGCGGGAGTCGACCAGTACTTC. The rearrangement joins TRBV2 to TRBJ2-5; 14 nucleotides line up with TRBD2. CDR1 is SNHLY, CDR2 FYNNEI, per germline. Trimming cost V 6 bases and J 10 bases; bases outside gene matches: 7. This CDR3 has 14 residues.

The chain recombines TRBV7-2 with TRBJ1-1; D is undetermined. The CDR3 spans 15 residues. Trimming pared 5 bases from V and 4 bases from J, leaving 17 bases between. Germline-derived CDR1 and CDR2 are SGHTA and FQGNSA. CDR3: CASSPLGGVSTEAFF. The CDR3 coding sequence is TGTGCCAGCAGCCCGTTAGGAGGAGTATCCACTGAAGCTTTCTTT.